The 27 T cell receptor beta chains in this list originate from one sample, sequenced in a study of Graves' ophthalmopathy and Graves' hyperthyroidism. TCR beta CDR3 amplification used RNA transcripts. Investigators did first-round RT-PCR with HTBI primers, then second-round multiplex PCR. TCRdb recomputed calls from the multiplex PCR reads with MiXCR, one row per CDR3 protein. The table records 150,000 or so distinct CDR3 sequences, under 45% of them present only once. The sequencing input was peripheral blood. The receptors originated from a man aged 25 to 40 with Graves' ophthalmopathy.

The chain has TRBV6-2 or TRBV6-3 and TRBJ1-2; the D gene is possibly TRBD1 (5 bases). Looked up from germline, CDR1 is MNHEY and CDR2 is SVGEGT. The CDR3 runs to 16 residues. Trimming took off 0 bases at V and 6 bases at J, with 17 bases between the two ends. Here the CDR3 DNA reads TGTGCCAGCAGTTACTCGGCCCGGGGGAGACAGAATGGCTACACCTTC. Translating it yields CASSYSARGRQNGYTF.

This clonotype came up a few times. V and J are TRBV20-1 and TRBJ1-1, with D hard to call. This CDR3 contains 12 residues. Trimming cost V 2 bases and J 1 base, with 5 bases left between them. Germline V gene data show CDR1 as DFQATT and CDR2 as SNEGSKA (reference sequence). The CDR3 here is CSARQPNTEAFF. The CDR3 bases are TGCAGTGCTAGACAGCCGAACACTGAAGCTTTCTTT.

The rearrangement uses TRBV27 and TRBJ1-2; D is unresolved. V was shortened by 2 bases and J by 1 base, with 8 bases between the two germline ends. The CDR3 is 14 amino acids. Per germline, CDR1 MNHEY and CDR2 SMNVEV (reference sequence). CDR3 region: CASSLQPDNYGYTF. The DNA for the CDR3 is TGTGCCAGCAGTTTACAGCCCGATAACTATGGCTACACCTTC.

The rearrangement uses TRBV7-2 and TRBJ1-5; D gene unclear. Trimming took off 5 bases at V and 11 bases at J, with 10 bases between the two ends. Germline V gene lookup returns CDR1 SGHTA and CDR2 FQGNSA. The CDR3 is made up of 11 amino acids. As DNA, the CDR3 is TGTGCCAGCAGCGAGGGTGTGTCCCAGCATTTT. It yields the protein CASSEGVSQHF.

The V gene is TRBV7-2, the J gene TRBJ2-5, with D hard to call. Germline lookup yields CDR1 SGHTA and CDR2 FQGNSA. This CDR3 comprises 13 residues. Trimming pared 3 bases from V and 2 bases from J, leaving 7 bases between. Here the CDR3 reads CASSLVPQETQYF. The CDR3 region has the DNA TGTGCCAGCAGCTTGGTCCCACAAGAGACCCAGTACTTC.

The CDR3 loop reads CASSESQYSYEQYF. CDR3 in DNA: TGTGCCAGCAGTGAATCACAGTACTCCTACGAGCAGTACTTC. The chain recombines TRBV6-1 with TRBJ2-7, with D unclear. Per the germline V gene, CDR1 is MNHNS and CDR2 is SASEGT. The CDR3 consists of 14 residues. V shed 2 bases and J shed 0 bases, with 8 bases lying between them.

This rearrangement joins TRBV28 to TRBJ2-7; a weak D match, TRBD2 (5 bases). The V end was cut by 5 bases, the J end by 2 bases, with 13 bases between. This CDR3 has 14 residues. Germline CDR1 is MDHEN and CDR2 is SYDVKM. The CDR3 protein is CASSTAAAAYEQYF. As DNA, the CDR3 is TGTGCCAGCAGTACAGCGGCGGCTGCCTACGAGCAGTACTTC.

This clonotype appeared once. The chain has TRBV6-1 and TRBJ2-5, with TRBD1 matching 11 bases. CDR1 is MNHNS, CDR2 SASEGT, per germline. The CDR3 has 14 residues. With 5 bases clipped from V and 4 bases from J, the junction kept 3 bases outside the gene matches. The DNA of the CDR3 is TGTGCCAGCAGTACCGGGACAGGGGGAGAGACCCAGTACTTC. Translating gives CASSTGTGGETQYF.

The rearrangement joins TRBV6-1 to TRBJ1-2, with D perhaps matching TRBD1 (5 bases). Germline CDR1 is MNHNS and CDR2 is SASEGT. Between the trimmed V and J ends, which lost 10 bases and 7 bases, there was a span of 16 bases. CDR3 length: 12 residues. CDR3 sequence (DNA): TGTGCCAACTGGAAAGCAGGGCTTGGCTACACCTTC. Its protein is CANWKAGLGYTF.

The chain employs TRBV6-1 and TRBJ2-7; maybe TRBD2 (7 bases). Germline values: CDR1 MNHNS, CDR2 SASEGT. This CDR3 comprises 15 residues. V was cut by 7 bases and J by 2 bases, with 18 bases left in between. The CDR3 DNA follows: TGTGCCAGCAATGGGGGGGCTAGAGGAACCTACGAGCAGTACTTC. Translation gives CASNGGARGTYEQYF.

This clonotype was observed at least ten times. CDR3 region: CASPWGEETQYF. CDR3 bases: TGTGCCAGCCCGTGGGGGGAAGAGACCCAGTACTTC. The chain joins TRBV6-2 or TRBV6-3 to TRBJ2-5; a weak D match, TRBD2 (6 bases). Germline V gene lookup returns CDR1 MNHEY and CDR2 SVGEGT. CDR3 length equals 12 residues. V lost 8 bases, J lost 3 bases, and 10 bases lay in between.

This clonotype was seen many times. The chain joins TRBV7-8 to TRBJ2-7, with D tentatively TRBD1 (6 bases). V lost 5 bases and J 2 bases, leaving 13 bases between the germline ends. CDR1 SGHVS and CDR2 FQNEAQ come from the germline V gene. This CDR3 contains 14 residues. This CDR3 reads CASSLPGQPYEQYF. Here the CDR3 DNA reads TGTGCCAGCAGCCTACCTGGACAGCCCTACGAGCAGTACTTC.

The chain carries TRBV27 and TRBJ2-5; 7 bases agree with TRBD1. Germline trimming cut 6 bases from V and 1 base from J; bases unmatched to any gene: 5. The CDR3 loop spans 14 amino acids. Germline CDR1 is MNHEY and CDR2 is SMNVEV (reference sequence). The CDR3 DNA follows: TGTGCCAGCAGAAGACAGGGCAGCCAAGAGACCCAGTACTTC. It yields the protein CASRRQGSQETQYF.

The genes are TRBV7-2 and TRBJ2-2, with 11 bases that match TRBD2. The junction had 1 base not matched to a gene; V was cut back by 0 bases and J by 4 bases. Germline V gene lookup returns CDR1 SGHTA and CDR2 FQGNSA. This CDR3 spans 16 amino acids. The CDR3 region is CASSLATSGTTGELFF. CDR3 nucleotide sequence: TGTGCCAGCAGCTTAGCGACTAGCGGGACCACCGGGGAGCTGTTTTTT.

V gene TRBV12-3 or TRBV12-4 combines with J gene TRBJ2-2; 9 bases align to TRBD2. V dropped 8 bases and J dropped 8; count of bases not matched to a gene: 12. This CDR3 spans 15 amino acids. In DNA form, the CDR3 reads TGTGCCAGCGTGAGCGGGAGGAGGAACGTGGGGGAGCTGTTTTTT. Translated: CASVSGRRNVGELFF.

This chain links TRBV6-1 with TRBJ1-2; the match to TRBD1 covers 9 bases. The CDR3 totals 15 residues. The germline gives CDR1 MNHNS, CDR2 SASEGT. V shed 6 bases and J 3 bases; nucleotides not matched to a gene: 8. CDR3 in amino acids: CASSFRQGEYYGYTF. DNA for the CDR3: TGTGCCAGCAGCTTTAGACAGGGGGAGTACTATGGCTACACCTTC.

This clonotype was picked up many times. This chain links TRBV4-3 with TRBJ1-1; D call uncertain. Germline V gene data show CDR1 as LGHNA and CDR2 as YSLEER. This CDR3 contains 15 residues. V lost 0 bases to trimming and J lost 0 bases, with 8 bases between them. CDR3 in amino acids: CASSQDNRMNTEAFF. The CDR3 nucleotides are TGCGCCAGCAGCCAAGACAACAGAATGAACACTGAAGCTTTCTTT.

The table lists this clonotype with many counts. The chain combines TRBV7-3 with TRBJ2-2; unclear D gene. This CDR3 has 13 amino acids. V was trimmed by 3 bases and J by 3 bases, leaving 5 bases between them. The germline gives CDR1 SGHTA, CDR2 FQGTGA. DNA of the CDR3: TGTGCCAGCAGCTTGACTTACACCGGGGAGCTGTTTTTT. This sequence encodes CASSLTYTGELFF.

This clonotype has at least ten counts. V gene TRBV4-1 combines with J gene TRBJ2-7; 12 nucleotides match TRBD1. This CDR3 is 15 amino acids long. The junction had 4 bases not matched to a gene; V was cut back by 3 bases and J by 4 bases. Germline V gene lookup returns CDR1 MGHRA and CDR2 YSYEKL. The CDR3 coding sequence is TGCGCCAGCAGCCAGGGGACAGGGGGCTTGTACGAGCAGTACTTC. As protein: CASSQGTGGLYEQYF.

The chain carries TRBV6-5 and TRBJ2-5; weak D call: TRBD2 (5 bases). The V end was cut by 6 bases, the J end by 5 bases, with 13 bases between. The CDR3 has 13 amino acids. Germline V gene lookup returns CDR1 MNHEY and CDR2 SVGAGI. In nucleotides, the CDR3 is TGTGCCAGCAGCTACCGGGGTAGGGAGACCCAGTACTTC. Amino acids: CASSYRGRETQYF.

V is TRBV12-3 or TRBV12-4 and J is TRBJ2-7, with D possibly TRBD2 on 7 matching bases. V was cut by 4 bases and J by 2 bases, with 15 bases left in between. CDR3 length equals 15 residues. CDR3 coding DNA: TGTGCCAGCAGTTCGCATGGGGGGGGCCCCTACGAGCAGTACTTC. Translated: CASSSHGGGPYEQYF.

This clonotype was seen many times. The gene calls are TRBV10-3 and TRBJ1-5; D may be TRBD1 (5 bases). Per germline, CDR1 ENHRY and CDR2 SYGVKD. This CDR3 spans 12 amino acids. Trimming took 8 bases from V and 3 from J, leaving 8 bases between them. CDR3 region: CAIGTDNQPQHF. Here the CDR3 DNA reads TGTGCCATCGGGACGGACAATCAGCCCCAGCATTTT.

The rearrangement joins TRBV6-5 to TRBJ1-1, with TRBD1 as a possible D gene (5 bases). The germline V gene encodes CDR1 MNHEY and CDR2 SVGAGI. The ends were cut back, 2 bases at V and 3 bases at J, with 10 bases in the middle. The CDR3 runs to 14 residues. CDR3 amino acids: CASSYTDTYTEAFF. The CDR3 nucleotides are TGTGCCAGCAGTTACACGGACACTTACACTGAAGCTTTCTTT.

The CDR3 DNA reads as TGTGCCAGCCTCTCCGGGTGGGGCGACCAGTACTTC. Protein product: CASLSGWGDQYF. This rearrangement joins TRBV6-1 to TRBJ2-5; D may be TRBD1 (5 bases). V was clipped by 8 bases and J by 10 bases, with 17 bases between them. Germline V gene lookup returns CDR1 MNHNS and CDR2 SASEGT. The CDR3 covers 12 residues.

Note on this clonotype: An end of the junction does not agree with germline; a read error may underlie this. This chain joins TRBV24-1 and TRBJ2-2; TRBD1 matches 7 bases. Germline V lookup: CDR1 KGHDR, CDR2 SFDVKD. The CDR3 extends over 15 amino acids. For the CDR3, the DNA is TGTGCCACCATTGATCGGACAGGGAACACCGGGGAGCTGTTTTTT. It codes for CATIDRTGNTGELFF.

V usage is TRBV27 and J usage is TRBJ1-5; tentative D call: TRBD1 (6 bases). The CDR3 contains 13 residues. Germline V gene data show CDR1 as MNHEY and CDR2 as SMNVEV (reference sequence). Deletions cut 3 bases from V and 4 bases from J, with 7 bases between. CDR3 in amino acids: CASSFDRNQPQHF. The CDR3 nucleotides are TGTGCCAGCAGTTTCGACAGGAATCAGCCCCAGCATTTT.

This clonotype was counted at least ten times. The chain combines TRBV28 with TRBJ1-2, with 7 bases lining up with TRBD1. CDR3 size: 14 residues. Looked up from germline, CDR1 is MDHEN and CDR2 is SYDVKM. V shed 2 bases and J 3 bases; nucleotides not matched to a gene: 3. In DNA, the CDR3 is TGTGCCAGCAGTTTAGGGACAGTTTACTATGGCTACACCTTC. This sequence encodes CASSLGTVYYGYTF.